The 21 T cell receptor beta chains presented below share a single source sample, sequenced in a study of long-term antiretroviral therapy in people with HIV. The libraries were made with immunoSEQ v3.0 at survey level. The data were produced by immunoSEQ multiplex PCR, yet TCRdb's version contains in-frame clones alone and is incomplete. The table records 15,000 to 20,000 clones, roughly nine tenths of them present only once. The sample here was unsorted PBMCs, taken 0.6 years after starting antiretroviral therapy. Receptor source: a woman aged 40 to 50 with HIV.

This chain links TRBV30 with TRBJ1-5; maybe TRBD1 (6 bases). The CDR3 loop spans 15 amino acids. V was cut by 1 base and J by 8 bases, with 18 bases left in between. CDR1 is GTSNPN, CDR2 SVGIG, per germline (reference sequence). The CDR3 DNA sequence: TGTGCCTGGAGTGAAACAGGGAGGGGACGTGAGCCCCAGCATTTT. Protein sequence: CAWSETGRGREPQHF.

For this clone: At one boundary the junction diverges from the germline segment, which might be a read error. The V and J genes are TRBV5-6 and TRBJ1-1; tentative D call: TRBD1 (6 bases). This CDR3 is 15 amino acids long. Germline CDR1 and CDR2: SGHDT and YYEEEE. The CDR3 nucleotides read TGTGCCAGCGGCTTCAACTCGGGGGGCGACACTGAAGCTTTCTTT. It encodes CASGFNSGGDTEAFF.

This clone was observed once. The V gene is TRBV10-3, the J gene TRBJ1-1; D might be TRBD1 (5 bases). The germline V gene encodes CDR1 ENHRY and CDR2 SYGVKD. V dropped 0 bases and J dropped 3 bases, with 11 bases sitting between them. The CDR3 spans 15 residues. The CDR3 bases are TGTGCCATCAGTGAGTCGAGGGGATCCGACACTGAAGCTTTCTTT. Translated: CAISESRGSDTEAFF.

J is TRBJ1-2 and V is TRBV5-4; the D gene is possibly TRBD1 (6 bases). The ends were cut back, 0 bases at V and 8 bases at J, with 17 bases in the middle. This CDR3 comprises 15 residues. Per the germline V gene, CDR1 is SGHNT and CDR2 is YYREEE (reference sequence). CDR3 sequence (DNA): TGTGCCAGCAGCTTGGACAGGGCGGCCTTATCGGGCTACACCTTC. Its protein is CASSLDRAALSGYTF.

The chain is built from TRBV2 and TRBJ1-6; no clear D gene. The CDR3 is 13 residues long. The V gene lost 6 bases and the J gene lost 7 bases, with 10 bases spanning the gap. CDR1 and CDR2 (germline): SNHLY, FYNNEI. The CDR3 loop is CASRAAGNSPLHF. CDR3 bases: TGTGCCAGCAGAGCCGCGGGGAATTCACCCCTCCACTTT.

The genes are TRBV4-3 and TRBJ1-2; weak D call: TRBD1 (6 bases). Trimming cost V 0 bases and J 10 bases, with 18 bases left between them. The CDR3 sequence is 15 residues long. Germline V gene lookup returns CDR1 LGHNA and CDR2 YSLEER. The CDR3 coding sequence is TGCGCCAGCAGCCAAGACCACACGACAGGTCATTACTACACCTTC. Translation: CASSQDHTTGHYYTF.

The V call is TRBV4-1, the J call TRBJ1-4, with 8 bases matching TRBD1. CDR3 length: 16 residues. Germline V gene sequence: CDR1 MGHRA, CDR2 YSYEKL. V dropped 2 bases and J dropped 5; count of bases not matched to a gene: 7. CDR3 sequence reads: CASSQSGDRKNEKLFF. In nucleotides, the CDR3 is TGCGCCAGCAGCCAATCGGGGGACAGGAAGAATGAAAAACTGTTTTTT.

The chain combines TRBV7-2 with TRBJ2-3, with no clear D. CDR1 and CDR2 (germline): SGHTA, FQGNSA. CDR3 length: 13 amino acids. V was trimmed by 8 bases and J by 3 bases, leaving 12 bases between them. CDR3 sequence (DNA): TGTGCCAGCCCCCAACCCAATACAGATACGCAGTATTTT. Translating gives CASPQPNTDTQYF.

This sequence joins TRBV30 and TRBJ1-6, with TRBD1 matching 9 bases. CDR3 size: 14 residues. J lost 9 bases, V lost 2 bases, and 5 bases had no gene match. The germline CDR1 and CDR2 sequences are GTSNPN and SVGIG (reference sequence). The CDR3 bases are TGTGCCTGGAGTACGGGACAGGGTGTTTCACCCCTCCACTTT. Translation gives CAWSTGQGVSPLHF.

The rearrangement links TRBV30 to TRBJ1-3; 9 positions agree with TRBD1. V dropped 3 bases and J dropped 1; count of bases not matched to a gene: 16. This CDR3 has 19 amino acids. Germline assignment: CDR1 GTSNPN and CDR2 SVGIG (reference sequence). The CDR3 spells CAWSLRRQGGALSGNTIYF. CDR3 DNA sequence: TGTGCCTGGAGCCTACGGCGACAGGGGGGAGCTTTATCTGGAAACACCATATATTTT.

CDR3 coding DNA: TGTGCCAGCAGCCCGCCCCCGGGGACGATAACAGATACGCAGTATTTT. Its translation is CASSPPPGTITDTQYF. The genes are TRBV5-4 and TRBJ2-3; D possibly uses TRBD1 or TRBD2 (5 bases each). Trimming shortened V by 4 bases and J by 3 bases, and 18 bases separated the two germline ends. In germline, CDR1 is SGHNT, CDR2 YYREEE (reference sequence). CDR3 length: 16 amino acids.

The CDR3 region is CASSLGSSSYNSPLHF. The CDR3 DNA is TGTGCCAGCAGTCTGGGGTCGAGCTCCTATAATTCACCCCTCCACTTT. The chain has TRBV27 and TRBJ1-6; D is unclear. Germline V gives CDR1 MNHEY, CDR2 SMNVEV (reference sequence). This CDR3 is built from 16 residues. V was clipped by 5 bases and J by 0 bases, with 11 bases between them.

Only one count was recorded for this clone. The chain uses TRBV18 and TRBJ2-2; D is ambiguous. Germline-derived CDR1 and CDR2 are KGHSH and LQKENI. The CDR3 is 13 residues long. Trimming removed 3 bases at V and 6 bases at J, with 8 bases between. CDR3 bases: TGTGCCAGCTCACCCTCACTTTCCGGGGAGCTGTTTTTT. It encodes CASSPSLSGELFF.

The chain joins TRBV27 to TRBJ2-3, with D maybe TRBD2 (5 bases). V dropped 6 bases and J dropped 3 bases, with 13 bases sitting between them. The CDR3 is 14 residues long. The germline V gene encodes CDR1 MNHEY and CDR2 SMNVEV (reference sequence). CDR3 in DNA: TGTGCCAGCAGGATTGGGCCGGGAACAGATACGCAGTATTTT. It is translated as CASRIGPGTDTQYF.

This chain links TRBV19 with TRBJ1-2; no clear D. V shed 0 bases and J shed 0 bases, with 11 bases lying between them. This CDR3 contains 16 residues. The germline V gene encodes CDR1 LNHDA and CDR2 SQIVND (reference sequence). CDR3 nucleotides: TGTGCCAGTAGTATAGATAGGAGGCCTACTAACTATGGCTACACCTTC. The encoded protein is CASSIDRRPTNYGYTF.

The rearrangement links TRBV30 to TRBJ1-1; maybe TRBD1 (6 bases). CDR3 length: 14 amino acids. CDR1 and CDR2 (germline): GTSNPN, SVGIG (reference sequence). V lost 7 bases to trimming and J lost 0 bases, with 15 bases between them. This CDR3 reads CALENGQLNTEAFF. CDR3 nucleotide sequence: TGTGCCTTAGAAAACGGACAGCTGAACACTGAAGCTTTCTTT.

The CDR3 region has the DNA TGTGCCAGCAGCTTCCGGGACAGACCCGGGGATGAGCAGTTCTTC. It codes for CASSFRDRPGDEQFF. V and J are TRBV5-5 and TRBJ2-1; 7 bases are shared with TRBD1. Germline V gene data show CDR1 as SGHKS and CDR2 as YYEKEE (reference sequence). The CDR3 covers 15 residues. The V and J ends lost 2 bases and 8 bases, in that order; junction bases with no gene match: 10.

The gene calls are TRBV7-2 and TRBJ2-3; 13 bases align to TRBD2. CDR3 length equals 18 residues. Germline V gene lookup returns CDR1 SGHTA and CDR2 FQGNSA. With 4 bases clipped from V and 5 bases from J, the junction kept 12 bases outside the gene matches. The CDR3 is CASSYLRLAGGHKDTQYF. The CDR3 DNA reads as TGTGCCAGCAGCTACTTACGACTAGCGGGGGGCCACAAAGATACGCAGTATTTT.

The CDR3 sequence: CASSPSGGPYEQYF. The CDR3, as DNA: TGTGCCAGCTCACCTAGCGGGGGTCCCTACGAGCAGTACTTC. This chain uses TRBV18 with TRBJ2-7, with TRBD2 identical over 9 bases. CDR1 and CDR2 (germline): KGHSH, LQKENI. CDR3 size: 14 residues. V gave up 3 bases and J gave up 2 bases; unmatched junction bases: 2. Looking up the rest from reference TRBV18 and TRBJ2-7 gives the full variable domain: NAGVMQNPRHLVRRRGQEARLRCSPMKGHSHVYWYRQLPEEGLKFMVYLQKENIIDESGMPKERFSAEFPKEGPSILRIQQVVRGDSAAYFCASSPSGGPYEQYFGPGTRLTVT.

V is TRBV7-9 and J is TRBJ1-1, with D perhaps TRBD1 (5 bases). The V gene lost 5 bases and the J gene lost 2 bases, with 9 bases spanning the gap. The germline CDR1 and CDR2 sequences are SEHNR and FQNEAQ (reference sequence). CDR3 size: 13 residues. CDR3 DNA: TGTGCCAGCAGCACGACAGCTAACACTGAAGCTTTCTTT. Amino acids: CASSTTANTEAFF. Full variable domain (outside the CDR3, taken from reference TRBV7-9 and TRBJ1-1): DTGVSQNPRHKITKRGQNVTFRCDPISEHNRLYWYRQTLGQGPEFLTYFQNEAQLEKSRLLSDRFSAERPKGSFSTLEIQRTEQGDSAMYLCASSTTANTEAFFGQGTRLTVV.

The chain employs TRBV27 and TRBJ1-2, with a tentative D call TRBD1 (5 bases). The CDR3 contains 13 residues. Per the germline V gene, CDR1 is MNHEY and CDR2 is SMNVEV (reference sequence). V was trimmed by 5 bases and J by 1 base, leaving 8 bases between them. CDR3 sequence (DNA): TGTGCCAGCAGTCTGGGACGTAACTATGGCTACACCTTC. Encoded protein: CASSLGRNYGYTF.